This T cell receptor beta chain stems from a study of OX40 agonist ivuxolimab in advanced cancers. Notes on the research overall: Ivuxolimab was an agonistic, fully human IgG2 monoclonal antibody directed against OX40 (CD134), a costimulatory receptor. Partial responses occurred in three dose-escalation patients: two with cutaneous melanoma and one with hepatocellular carcinoma. The point of sequencing TCRbeta in the periphery was to test whether ivuxolimab changed TCR sequence diversity and drove clonal T-cell expansion. Of the roughly 54 patients in dose escalation, some 19 had hepatocellular carcinoma, some 15 had melanoma, 9 had renal cell carcinoma and 9 had head and neck cancer. Intravenous ivuxolimab was administered to patients every 2 weeks at six dose levels: 0.01, 0.1, 0.3, 1.5, 3 and 10 mg/kg. Prior anti-PD-1, anti-PD-L1 or anti-CTLA-4 therapy was permitted, and checkpoint inhibitors had been received by around 39% of dose-escalation patients. The paper reports the monotherapy dose-escalation portion (N of about 47 patients) of the phase I ivuxolimab trial. In the dose-escalation cohort, approximately 83% of patients were male, and the mean age was 60 years with a range of about 20 to 80. Overall study outcomes, separate from this receptor: After ivuxolimab, more expanded clones were found on average in CD8+ T cells than in CD4+ T cells. Clonal expansion of both CD4+ and CD8+ blood T cells was observed from baseline to week 6 at doses 0.1 to 3.0 mg/kg. Low levels of normalized T-cell clonal expansion were also seen in some patients who did not respond. Which antigens the clonally expanded peripheral T cells were specific for was not determined. Partial responders in the 0.1-3.0 mg/kg groups had among the lowest normalized peripheral clonal expansion, especially among CD8+ T cells.

The trial excluded patients who had a history of autoimmune disease or who were on systemic immunosuppression. Peripheral blood for TCR sequencing was collected from all dose cohorts at baseline, on cycle 4 day 1, and on cycle 7 day 1. The samples were drawn from a first-in-human, open-label, multicenter phase I dose-escalation trial of ivuxolimab. Adults with locally advanced or metastatic melanoma, renal cell, hepatocellular, or head and neck squamous cell carcinoma were enrolled in the trial. Before TCR sequencing, CD4+ and CD8+ T cells were separately sorted from peripheral blood. Taken from the germline V gene, the CDR1 and CDR2 loops are SGDLS and YYNGEE. The CDR3 numbers 13 residues from cysteine through phenylalanine. CDR3 DNA only is kept here, 39 bases in frame from base 1. The trim is 0 bases for V and 6 bases for J, with a gap of 10 bases between the germline ends. To sequence the TCRbeta CDR3 region, genomic DNA was isolated from the sorted cells. The immunoSEQ Assay was used for sequencing of TCRbeta CDR3 regions. TCRdb stores this immuneACCESS table with in-frame sequences only. Part of the clones is absent; in the studies checked, under half of the shortfall reflects unresolved V genes, and no reason is known for the rest. Within this sample are approximately 48,000 clones, with around 73% of them counted one time only. The ten largest clonotypes hold roughly 2% of the sample.

This clone was found many times. Its target antigen remains unknown. Per-nucleotide qualities are absent, and no much larger clonotype sits a single base away. Source: CD4+ or CD8+ T cells sorted from blood, taken in a trial of the OX40 agonist ivuxolimab. The sequence came from an adult with an advanced solid tumor such as melanoma, head and neck, liver or kidney cancer. Here the chain combines TRBV9 and TRBJ2-7, with the D segment identity uncertain. The CDR3 region: CASSVVAASEQYF. The DNA is TGTGCCAGCAGCGTAGTGGCCGCGTCCGAGCAGTACTTC.